This T cell receptor (beta chain) comes out of a study of T cells in localized non-small cell lung cancer. Study results and limitations: Because researchers sequenced only one region of the tumor, heterogeneity is still possible. Higher adjacent-lung clonality was associated with shorter survival. Appearance in adjacent lung was seen for a median 57 of the top 100 tumor clones. The study found T cell clonality highest in uninvolved adjacent lung, above tumor.

The CDR3 loop spans 15 amino acids. V shed 3 bases and J 3 bases; nucleotides not matched to a gene: 3. The germline CDR1 and CDR2 sequences are MNHEY and SMNVEV (reference sequence). Comment on this clone: Its antigen remains unknown.

Repertoires were generated with immunoSEQ multiplex PCR, while TCRdb's copy carries only in-frame clones and drops some. The sample consists of about 17,000 clones, around 83% of them appearing once. The chain joins TRBV27 to TRBJ2-2; 8 bases agree with TRBD1. The TCR comes from a male donor at least 60 years old with stage III lung adenocarcinoma. The material sequenced was peripheral blood, taken before any cancer treatment. The CDR3 coding sequence is TGTGCCAGCAGTTTGTCAGGGGGCTACACCGGGGAGCTGTTTTTT. Its translation: CASSLSGGYTGELFF.